Shown below are 20 T cell receptor beta chains from a single sample sequenced in a study of blood T cell repertoires in COVID-19. Repertoires were generated with immunoSEQ multiplex PCR, while TCRdb's copy carries only in-frame clones and drops some. The sample has roughly 15,000 clones; 85% to 95% are singletons. The sample comprised peripheral blood. The receptors here all came from a human donor with active COVID-19. The donor label of this sample is uncertain.

The chain recombines TRBV5-1 with TRBJ2-2; D remains ambiguous. The CDR3 extends over 16 amino acids. Per germline, CDR1 SGHRS and CDR2 YFSETQ. V was cut by 0 bases and J by 3 bases, with 12 bases left in between. The CDR3 DNA sequence: TGCGCCAGCAGCTTGGGGCTCCTAGTGGACACCGGGGAGCTGTTTTTT. Protein: CASSLGLLVDTGELFF.

V usage is TRBV9 and J usage is TRBJ1-2; possible D gene TRBD1, 5 bases. Trimming removed 3 bases from V and 3 bases from J, with 12 bases in between. Germline V lookup: CDR1 SGDLS, CDR2 YYNGEE. The CDR3 consists of 14 residues. CDR3 nucleotide sequence: TGTGCCAGCAGCGAGGGACTCTGGGACTATGGCTACACCTTC. Residues: CASSEGLWDYGYTF.

The chain recombines TRBV6-4 with TRBJ2-3, with 8 positions matching TRBD2. CDR1 and CDR2 from the germline V gene are MRHNA and SNTAGT. V was clipped by 5 bases and J by 2 bases; unmatched bases: 6. The length of the CDR3 is 15 residues. CDR3 amino acids: CASSTSGSSTDTQYF. Written as DNA, the CDR3 is TGTGCCAGCAGTACCAGCGGGAGCTCCACAGATACGCAGTATTTT.

The chain joins TRBV5-1 to TRBJ1-2, with D perhaps TRBD1 (6 bases). This CDR3 has 13 amino acids. In germline, CDR1 is SGHRS, CDR2 YFSETQ. V lost 5 bases, J lost 2 bases, and 10 bases lay in between. The chain's CDR3 is CASSRDTNYGYTF. In nucleotides, the CDR3 is TGCGCCAGCAGTCGGGACACAAACTATGGCTACACCTTC.

V is TRBV5-1 and J is TRBJ1-1; possible D gene TRBD1, 6 bases. CDR1 is SGHRS, CDR2 YFSETQ, per germline. This CDR3 spans 14 amino acids. The ends were cut back, 1 base at V and 2 bases at J, with 9 bases in the middle. The CDR3 spells CASSLPGQNTEAFF. In DNA, the CDR3 is TGCGCCAGCAGCTTGCCGGGACAAAACACTGAAGCTTTCTTT.

This rearrangement joins TRBV21-1 to TRBJ2-7; the table's D gene call, TRBD1, was not cross checked with the DNA. TRBV21-1 counts as a pseudogene. This CDR3 has 17 amino acids. CDR3 coding DNA: TGTGCCAGCAGTTCGAAGCCCGGGACAGGGTTGCCGGGGGAGCAGTACTTC. It specifies CASSSKPGTGLPGEQYF.

The chain combines TRBV19 with TRBJ1-1; 7 bases are shared with TRBD1. Unmatched junction bases numbered 21, after V lost 5 bases and J lost 6 bases. Germline CDR1 LNHDA, CDR2 SQIVND (reference sequence). The CDR3 consists of 18 residues. CDR3 sequence reads: CASSSWTGRITGLSEAFF. CDR3 nucleotides: TGTGCCAGTAGTTCCTGGACAGGTAGGATAACAGGACTTTCTGAAGCTTTCTTT.

The chain links TRBV6-7 to TRBJ2-1; weak D call: TRBD2 (5 bases). TRBV6-7 is an ORF for which the function is uncertain. The CDR3 runs to 13 residues. Trimming shortened V by 8 bases and J by 8 bases, and 16 bases separated the two germline ends. CDR3 sequence reads: CASATGGNDEQFF. The DNA of the CDR3 is TGTGCCAGCGCAACTGGAGGAAACGATGAGCAGTTCTTC.

V and J are TRBV12-3 or TRBV12-4 and TRBJ2-3; D may be TRBD1 (6 bases). The CDR3 is made up of 12 amino acids. The germline V and J ends were trimmed by 6 bases and 9 bases, with 13 bases remaining between them. The DNA of the CDR3 is TGTGCCAGCAGCCCGGACAGTGACACGCAGTATTTT. This translates into CASSPDSDTQYF.

This clone was observed a single time. The J gene is TRBJ2-3, the V gene TRBV6-9, with D perhaps matching TRBD1 (5 bases). The germline V gene encodes CDR1 MNHGY and CDR2 SVAAGI. This CDR3 contains 12 residues. V lost 3 bases, J lost 6 bases, and 7 bases lay in between. The CDR3 region is CASSYRVDTQYF. The DNA for the CDR3 is TGTGCCAGCAGTTACAGGGTTGATACGCAGTATTTT.

The chain combines TRBV19 with TRBJ2-1; 9 nucleotides align to TRBD2. This CDR3 region has 14 residues. Trimming at V came to 4 bases and at J to 11 bases, leaving 9 bases not matched to a gene. The germline V gene has CDR1 LNHDA and CDR2 SQIVND (reference sequence). CDR3: CASSSGGAPLKQFF. The CDR3 DNA reads TGTGCCAGTAGTAGCGGGGGGGCCCCTCTGAAGCAGTTCTTC.

V and J are TRBV6-5 and TRBJ1-2; possible D gene TRBD1, 6 bases. The CDR3 runs to 14 residues. CDR1 and CDR2 (germline): MNHEY, SVGAGI. V was cut by 0 bases and J by 2 bases, with 7 bases left in between. CDR3 sequence reads: CASSYSRGNYGYTF. In DNA form, the CDR3 reads TGTGCCAGCAGTTACTCTAGGGGGAACTATGGCTACACCTTC.

The rearrangement links TRBV3-1 (or the pseudogene TRBV3-2) to TRBJ2-3; D possibly corresponds to TRBD1 (6 bases). Germline-derived CDR1 and CDR2 are LGHDT and YNNKEL (reference sequence). The CDR3 sequence is 14 residues long. V lost 4 bases, J lost 0 bases, and 8 bases lay in between. CDR3 amino acids: CASSPDRSTDTQYF. The CDR3 DNA reads as TGTGCCAGCAGCCCGGACAGAAGCACAGATACGCAGTATTTT.

The chain is built from TRBV15 and TRBJ2-7; 13 bases fit TRBD2. Unmatched junction bases numbered 4, after V lost 5 bases and J lost 3 bases. This CDR3 has 15 amino acids. The germline CDR1 and CDR2 sequences are LNHNV and YYDKDF (reference sequence). CDR3: CATSLGLAGNYEQYF. The CDR3 DNA sequence: TGTGCCACCAGCCTGGGACTAGCGGGAAACTACGAGCAGTACTTC.

The chain links TRBV30 to TRBJ2-1; 9 bases fit TRBD2. The CDR3 length is 16 residues. Germline-derived CDR1 and CDR2 are GTSNPN and SVGIG (reference sequence). Trimming took 3 bases from V and 2 from J; bases not matched to a gene: 8. CDR3 DNA: TGTGCCTGGAGCCACACTAGCGGGTGGGCCTACAATGAGCAGTTCTTC. Residues: CAWSHTSGWAYNEQFF.

V gene TRBV6-1 combines with J gene TRBJ2-1, with 9 bases matching TRBD2. CDR1 and CDR2 from the germline V gene are MNHNS and SASEGT. The CDR3 is made up of 15 amino acids. The J segment lost 2 bases and the V segment lost 3 bases, leaving 2 bases of the junction unmatched. This CDR3 reads CASSDSGRAYNEQFF. CDR3 DNA sequence: TGTGCCAGCAGTGATAGCGGGAGAGCCTACAATGAGCAGTTCTTC.

The chain recombines TRBV7-8 with TRBJ2-7, with 12 positions matching TRBD2. Germline V gives CDR1 SGHVS, CDR2 FQNEAQ. CDR3 length: 16 residues. The V gene end was trimmed by 1 base and the J gene end by 3 bases; junction bases not matched to a gene: 4. CDR3 DNA: TGTGCCAGCAGCTTAGAACTAGCGGGAGGTATCTACGAGCAGTACTTC. It translates to CASSLELAGGIYEQYF.

The V call is TRBV5-1, the J call TRBJ1-1; 9 bases fit TRBD1. V gave up 3 bases and J gave up 0 bases; unmatched junction bases: 3. In germline, CDR1 is SGHRS, CDR2 YFSETQ. The CDR3 is made up of 15 amino acids. The CDR3, as DNA: TGCGCCAGCAGCTGGGACAGGGCCATGAACACTGAAGCTTTCTTT. It is translated as CASSWDRAMNTEAFF.

Written as DNA, the CDR3 is TGCGCCAGCAGTTCTCCAAGGCTCAGCGGGAGGTTTTACGAGCAGTACTTC. Translated: CASSSPRLSGRFYEQYF. The chain has TRBV5-1 and TRBJ2-7; 9 positions agree with TRBD2. The CDR3 spans 17 residues. Germline V gene lookup returns CDR1 SGHRS and CDR2 YFSETQ. With V trimmed by 5 bases and J by 4 bases, 16 bases remained unmatched.

The V gene is TRBV6-2 or TRBV6-3, the J gene TRBJ2-2; D is unclear. The CDR3 has 15 amino acids. CDR1 is MNHEY and CDR2 is SVGEGT in the germline V gene. V was trimmed by 2 bases and J by 1 base, leaving 8 bases between them. The CDR3, as DNA: TGTGCCAGCAGTTACGGCACAATGAACACCGGGGAGCTGTTTTTT. It is translated as CASSYGTMNTGELFF.